Listed below are T cell receptor beta chains from one sample, sequenced in a study of T cells expressing NK-cell markers. From its re-call of the 5' RACE reads, TCRdb lists each CDR3 protein once, without DNA. Its clone listing holds 400,000 to 550,000 distinct CDR3 sequences. Material for sequencing was blood T cells: a sorted CD56 or NKG2C T cell subset, CD4+ or CD8+ T cells, or bulk PBMC T cells (not recorded which). These receptors came from a woman aged 18-70 years in good health. Each CDR3 is given with its conserved first and last residue.

v_gene: TRBV25-1
j_gene: TRBJ2-7
CDR3aa: CASSEANPVYEQYF

v_gene: TRBV4-3
j_gene: TRBJ2-1
CDR3aa: CASSRLAGFNEQFF

v_gene: TRBV7-2
j_gene: TRBJ1-1
CDR3aa: CASSLVSGGTEAFF

v_gene: TRBV7-2
j_gene: TRBJ2-2
CDR3aa: CASFTIGGHLTGELFF

v_gene: TRBV4-3
j_gene: TRBJ2-2
CDR3aa: CASSQDLAGELFF

v_gene: TRBV7-7
j_gene: TRBJ2-3
CDR3aa: CASSLGTDTDTQYF

v_gene: TRBV6-5
j_gene: TRBJ1-2
CDR3aa: CASSYLGAAYGYTF

v_gene: TRBV30
j_gene: TRBJ2-1
CDR3aa: CAWSVIGLAGPNEQFF

v_gene: TRBV27
j_gene: TRBJ2-1
CDR3aa: CASSSPGLAESYNEQFF

v_gene: TRBV13
j_gene: TRBJ2-3
CDR3aa: CASSQKSDTQYF

v_gene: TRBV4-2
j_gene: TRBJ2-7
CDR3aa: CASSSTSSPYEQYF

v_gene: TRBV6-1
j_gene: TRBJ1-1
CDR3aa: CASSQLGEYTEAFF

v_gene: TRBV20-1
j_gene: TRBJ2-1
CDR3aa: CSATKYNEQFF

v_gene: TRBV7-3
j_gene: TRBJ2-6
CDR3aa: CASSLSGQGELAFANVLTF

v_gene: TRBV29-1
j_gene: TRBJ2-3
CDR3aa: CSVAAGGQGDTQYF

v_gene: TRBV3-1
j_gene: TRBJ2-1
CDR3aa: CASSQVGQDSYNEQFF

v_gene: TRBV28
j_gene: TRBJ2-3
CDR3aa: CASSPSLPGTDTQYF

v_gene: TRBV20-1
j_gene: TRBJ2-3
CDR3aa: CSAMQGEITDTQYF

v_gene: TRBV25-1
j_gene: TRBJ2-1
CDR3aa: CASIRTSGRLDEQFF

v_gene: TRBV6-2/TRBV6-3
j_gene: TRBJ2-2
CDR3aa: CASTEGQGYTGELFF

v_gene: TRBV12-3/TRBV12-4
j_gene: TRBJ2-3
CDR3aa: CASSITSASTDTQYF

v_gene: TRBV15
j_gene: TRBJ2-1
CDR3aa: CATSGRAGSYNEQFF